This T cell receptor beta chain was observed in a study of T cell changes during pregnancy in multiple sclerosis. Trimming cost V 6 bases and J 6 bases; bases outside gene matches: 10. This CDR3 region has 14 residues. Germline CDR1 reads MDHEN; CDR2 reads SYDVKM. In this sample, this clone turned up once. Assay: immunoSEQ multiplex PCR; the TCRdb copy retains only in-frame clones and omits some. The sample records over 50,000 clones, approximately 90% being singletons. The source was peripheral blood, collected in the first trimester of pregnancy. V usage is TRBV28 and J usage is TRBJ2-7; the match to TRBD2 covers 8 bases. The source is a female donor in good health, enrolled as a control in a pregnancy study. The CDR3 spells CASSPGLGQVEQYF. As DNA, the CDR3 is TGTGCCAGCAGCCCGGGACTAGGGCAGGTCGAGCAGTACTTC.